This TCR beta chain was obtained from a study of PD-1 blockade in mismatch repair-deficient tumors. The method was immunoSEQ multiplex PCR; TCRdb's version includes in-frame clones alone and lacks a portion of them. The table lists some 40,000 clones, over 80% of them singletons. The CDR3 contains 17 residues. Trimming pared 3 bases from V and 4 bases from J, leaving 20 bases between. The V gene's germline CDR1 is KGHSH and CDR2 LQKENI. This sample comprised PBMCs, obtained about 40 weeks after starting pembrolizumab. The TCR was taken from an adult with mismatch repair-deficient cancer. This rearrangement joins TRBV18 to TRBJ2-3; tentative D call: TRBD2 (7 bases). CDR3 DNA: TGTGCCAGCTCACCCACAACAGGGAGGGAGGGCCCAGATACGCAGTATTTT. This sequence encodes CASSPTTGREGPDTQYF.